A selection of T cell receptor beta chains follows, all from one sample in a study of OX40 agonist ivuxolimab in advanced cancers. The repertoire was sequenced with immunoSEQ multiplex PCR; TCRdb's copy has only in-frame clones and lacks some. The sample lists 50,000 to 55,000 clones; around 91% were seen once. Sample: CD4+ or CD8+ T cells sorted from blood, taken in a trial of the OX40 agonist ivuxolimab. All receptors come from an adult with an advanced solid tumor such as melanoma, head and neck, liver or kidney cancer. The CDR3 runs from the conserved cysteine through the conserved F or W. Fields, in order: CDR3 length, J gene, V gene, CDR3 protein.

17 | TRBJ1-5 | TRBV18 | CASSPAPGTGDYRPQHF
15 | TRBJ1-2 | TRBV9 | CASSVGVQANYGYTF
12 | TRBJ2-3 | TRBV7-2 | CASSRYTDTQYF
15 | TRBJ2-3 | TRBV6-1 | CASNFAGEQVDTQYF
13 | TRBJ2-1 | TRBV6-6 | CASRNGPYNEQFF
15 | TRBJ2-1 | TRBV5-1 | CASVLGTSGPNEQFF
14 | TRBJ2-1 | TRBV19 | CASSPIAGDNEQFF
13 | TRBJ1-2 | TRBV5-1 | CASSLVENYGYTF
15 | TRBJ1-5 | TRBV6-1 | CASSDKGQGNQPQHF
15 | TRBJ1-3 | TRBV9 | CASSVGGGSGNTIYF
14 | TRBJ1-4 | TRBV27 | CASSFGDSNEKLFF
14 | TRBJ2-7 | TRBV5-1 | CASSLVGGQGEQYF
14 | TRBJ1-6 | TRBV7-3 | CASSLERADQTLHF
13 | TRBJ2-5 | TRBV6-1 | CASSQTRQETQYF
18 | TRBJ2-3 | TRBV19 | CASSIVLRSGGRTDTQYF
15 | TRBJ1-1 | TRBV9 | CASSVATGGFDEAFF
15 | TRBJ1-3 | TRBV9 | CASSEPGTGGNTIYF
12 | TRBJ1-1 | TRBV28 | CASLTGNTEAFF
15 | TRBJ1-5 | TRBV28 | CASSRNRDGNQPQHF
15 | TRBJ2-1 | TRBV7-3 | CASSPSGRPYNEQFF
13 | TRBJ2-1 | TRBV2 | CASMATPGNEQFF
16 | TRBJ2-3 | TRBV15 | CATSRTRGGNTDTQYF
15 | TRBJ2-7 | TRBV5-6 | CASSLGVLSLYEQYF
15 | TRBJ2-3 | TRBV7-3 | CASSLQGVYTDTQYF
14 | TRBJ1-1 | TRBV7-8 | CASSQTGVGTEAFF
11 | TRBJ2-7 | TRBV29-1 | CSVGETYEQYF
15 | TRBJ2-5 | TRBV5-4 | CASSLGGGDQETQYF
17 | TRBJ2-5 | TRBV10-3 | CAISEVPGNPNQETQYF
15 | TRBJ2-7 | TRBV19 | CASSTQGAPDYEQYF
13 | TRBJ1-5 | TRBV6-1 | CASTTGSGQPQHF
15 | TRBJ2-7 | TRBV7-9 | CASSPPRDLGYEQYF
16 | TRBJ1-1 | TRBV28 | CASSFRVGRSNTEAFF
17 | TRBJ2-5 | TRBV28 | CASSATSVGNSAETQYF
17 | TRBJ2-7 | TRBV27 | CASSPPGLAGRLYEQYF
14 | TRBJ1-2 | TRBV6-5 | CASSPGDPSYGYTF
18 | TRBJ2-5 | TRBV10-3 | CVISSGTGFIGGQETQYF
14 | TRBJ1-6 | TRBV6-1 | CASSGLRGPSPLHF
15 | TRBJ1-3 | TRBV6-1 | CASSRTGGTGNTIYF
17 | TRBJ2-1 | TRBV27 | CASSKRDRGGSYNEQFF
13 | . | TRBV11-1 | CASSSGRTYEQYF
16 | TRBJ2-7 | TRBV9 | CASSPASGGPSGRQYF
16 | TRBJ2-5 | TRBV7-2 | CASSSRLAGGHETQYF
13 | TRBJ2-2 | TRBV29-1 | CSASGSNTGELFF
14 | TRBJ2-7 | TRBV19 | CASSPGRSTYEQYF
14 | TRBJ1-4 | TRBV7-2 | CASSTTGLSEKLFF
16 | TRBJ2-3 | TRBV6-1 | CASSEGLARGADTQYF
13 | TRBJ2-5 | TRBV6-1 | CASREGVKETQYF
11 | TRBJ1-1 | TRBV6-1 | CASSEFSEAFF
15 | TRBJ2-1 | TRBV6-1 | CASSVQGGFYNEQFF
16 | TRBJ2-3 | TRBV28 | CASSPARTGGPDTQYF